This TCR beta chain comes out of a study of shared clonotypes between healthy human individuals. Using immunoSEQ multiplex PCR, the repertoire was profiled, and TCRdb retains in-frame clones only, with some absent. The sample has approximately 500,000 clones; 70% to 80% are singletons. The germline CDR1 and CDR2 sequences are WNHNN and SYGVQD (reference sequence). Trimming pared 0 bases from V and 2 bases from J, leaving 8 bases between. The CDR3 runs 14 residues. This receptor was obtained from a woman aged 40-49 years in good health. Some clones in this sample may be carry-over from other donors' samples. Sequenced material: PBMCs. The chain joins TRBV10-1 to TRBJ2-7; D gene ambiguous. CDR3 nucleotide sequence: TGCGCCAGCAGTGAGTCTTTATTAGCCTACGAGCAGTACTTC. It specifies CASSESLLAYEQYF.